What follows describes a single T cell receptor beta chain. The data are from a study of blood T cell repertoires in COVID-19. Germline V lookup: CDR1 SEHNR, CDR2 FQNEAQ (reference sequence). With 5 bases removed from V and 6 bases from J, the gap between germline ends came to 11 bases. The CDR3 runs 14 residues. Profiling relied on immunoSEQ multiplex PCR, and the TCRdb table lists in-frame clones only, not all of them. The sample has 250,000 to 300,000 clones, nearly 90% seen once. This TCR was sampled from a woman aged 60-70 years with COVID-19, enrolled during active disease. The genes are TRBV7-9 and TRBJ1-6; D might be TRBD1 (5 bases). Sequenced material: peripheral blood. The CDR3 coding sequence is TGTGCCAGCAGCCAAGGGCAGGGTAATTCACCCCTCCACTTT. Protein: CASSQGQGNSPLHF.